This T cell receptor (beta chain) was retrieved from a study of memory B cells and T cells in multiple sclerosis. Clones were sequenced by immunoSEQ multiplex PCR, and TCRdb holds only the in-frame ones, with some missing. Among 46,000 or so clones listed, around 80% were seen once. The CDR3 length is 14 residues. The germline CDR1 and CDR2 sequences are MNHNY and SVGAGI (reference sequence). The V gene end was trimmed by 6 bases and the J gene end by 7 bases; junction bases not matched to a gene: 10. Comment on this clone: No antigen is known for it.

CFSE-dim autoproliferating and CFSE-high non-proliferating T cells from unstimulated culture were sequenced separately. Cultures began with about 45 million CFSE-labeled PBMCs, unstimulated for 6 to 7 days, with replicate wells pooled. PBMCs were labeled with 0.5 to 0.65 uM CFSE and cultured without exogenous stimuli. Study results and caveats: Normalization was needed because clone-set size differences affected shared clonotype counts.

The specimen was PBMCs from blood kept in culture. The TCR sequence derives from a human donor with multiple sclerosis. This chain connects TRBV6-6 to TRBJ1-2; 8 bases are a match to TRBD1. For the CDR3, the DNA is TGTGCCAGCAGATATCCGGGACAGGCTGGTGGCTACACCTTC. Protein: CASRYPGQAGGYTF.